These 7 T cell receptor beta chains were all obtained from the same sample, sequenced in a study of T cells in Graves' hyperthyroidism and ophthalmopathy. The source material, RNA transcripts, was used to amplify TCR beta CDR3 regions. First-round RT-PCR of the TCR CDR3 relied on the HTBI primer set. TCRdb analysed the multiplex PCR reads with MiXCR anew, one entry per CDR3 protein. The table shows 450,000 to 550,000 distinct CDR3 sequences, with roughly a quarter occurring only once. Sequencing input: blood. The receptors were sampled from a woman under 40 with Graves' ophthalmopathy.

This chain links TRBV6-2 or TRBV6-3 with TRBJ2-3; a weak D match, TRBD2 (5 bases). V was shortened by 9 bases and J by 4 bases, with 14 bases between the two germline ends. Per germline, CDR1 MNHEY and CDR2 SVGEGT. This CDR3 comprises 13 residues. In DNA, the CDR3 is TGTGCCAGTACTAGACCCGGGGCAGATACGCAGTATTTT. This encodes CASTRPGADTQYF.

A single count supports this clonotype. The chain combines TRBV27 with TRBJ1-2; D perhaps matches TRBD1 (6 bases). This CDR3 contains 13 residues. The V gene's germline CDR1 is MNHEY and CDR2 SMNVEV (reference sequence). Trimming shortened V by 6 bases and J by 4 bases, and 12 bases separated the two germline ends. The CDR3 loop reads CASRLTGRYGYTF. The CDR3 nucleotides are TGTGCCAGCAGATTAACAGGGCGCTATGGCTACACCTTC.

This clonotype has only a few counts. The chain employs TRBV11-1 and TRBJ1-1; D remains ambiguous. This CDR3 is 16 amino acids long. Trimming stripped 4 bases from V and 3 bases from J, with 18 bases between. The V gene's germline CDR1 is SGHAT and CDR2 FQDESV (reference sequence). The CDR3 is CASSSLFLAEDTEAFF. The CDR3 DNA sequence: TGTGCCAGCAGCTCCCTCTTCCTGGCGGAGGACACTGAAGCTTTCTTT.

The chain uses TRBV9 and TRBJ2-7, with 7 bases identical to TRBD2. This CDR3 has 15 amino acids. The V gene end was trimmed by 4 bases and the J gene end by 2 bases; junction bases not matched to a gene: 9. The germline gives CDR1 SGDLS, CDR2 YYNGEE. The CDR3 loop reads CASSSGGSQTYEQYF. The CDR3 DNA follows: TGTGCCAGCAGCTCTGGCGGGAGTCAGACCTACGAGCAGTACTTC.

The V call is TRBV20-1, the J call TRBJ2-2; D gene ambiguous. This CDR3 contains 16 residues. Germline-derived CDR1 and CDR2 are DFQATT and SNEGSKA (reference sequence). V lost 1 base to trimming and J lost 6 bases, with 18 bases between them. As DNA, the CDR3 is TGCAGTGCTAGAGCGTTAATGCGACACCAACCCGGGGAGCTGTTTTTT. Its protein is CSARALMRHQPGELFF.

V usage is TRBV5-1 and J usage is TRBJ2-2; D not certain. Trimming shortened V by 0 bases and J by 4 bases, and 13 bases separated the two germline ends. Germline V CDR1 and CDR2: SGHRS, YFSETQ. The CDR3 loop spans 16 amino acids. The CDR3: CASSLDGRPGTGELFF. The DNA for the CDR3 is TGCGCCAGCAGCTTGGATGGCAGGCCGGGCACCGGGGAGCTGTTTTTT. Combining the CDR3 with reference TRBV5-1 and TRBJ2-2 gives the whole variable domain KAGVTQTPRYLIKTRGQQVTLSCSPISGHRSVSWYQQTPGQGLQFLFEYFSETQRNKGNFPGRFSGRQFSNSRSEMNVSTLELGDSALYLCASSLDGRPGTGELFFGEGSRLTVL.

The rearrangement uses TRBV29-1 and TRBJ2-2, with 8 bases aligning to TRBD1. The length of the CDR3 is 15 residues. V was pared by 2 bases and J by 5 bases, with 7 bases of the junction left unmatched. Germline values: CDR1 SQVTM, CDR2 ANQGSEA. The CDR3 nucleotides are TGCAGCGTTGAACCCCGGACAGGGTATACCGGGGAGCTGTTTTTT. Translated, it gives CSVEPRTGYTGELFF.